This record covers a single T cell receptor beta chain. This entry is derived from a study of blood T cell repertoires in COVID-19. The CDR3 sequence is 15 residues long. After removal of 3 bases from V and 7 bases from J, the junction contained 5 bases not matched to a gene. Per germline, CDR1 SGDLS and CDR2 YYNGEE. TCRdb keeps only in-frame clones here, not all; method: immunoSEQ multiplex PCR. This table holds about 170,000 clones, 88% found once. The genes are TRBV9 and TRBJ2-2; TRBD2 matches 11 bases. This clonotype was sampled from a man aged 55 to 69 with acute or convalescent COVID-19. Sequenced sample: peripheral blood. The DNA of the CDR3 is TGTGCCAGCAGCGGGACTAGCGGGCTAGGCGGGGAGCTGTTTTTT. Translated: CASSGTSGLGGELFF.